This T cell receptor (beta chain) was captured in a study of cytomegalovirus exposure and HLA in healthy donors. Whole-study findings and limits: It was reportedly the case that the classifier diagnosed cytomegalovirus status with high specificity and sensitivity. It has been reported that TCR beta sequences accurately predicted the HLA-A and HLA-B alleles of most subjects.

Germline V gives CDR1 MRHNA, CDR2 SNTAGT. The CDR3 runs to 13 residues. V was clipped by 0 bases and J by 13 bases, with 12 bases between them. Regarding this clone: Its antigen remains unknown.

Vbeta (60) and Jbeta (13) primers were used in the PCR. This table comes from immunoSEQ multiplex PCR, and its TCRdb copy is limited to in-frame clones, with some not included. The sample records over 95,000 clones, about three quarters being singletons. V is TRBV6-4 and J is TRBJ2-2, with a weak D call TRBD2 (5 bases). The TCR originated in a female donor in good health and CMV-seronegative. Sequencing was performed on PBMCs. The CDR3 region has the DNA TGTGCCAGCAGTGACTCCACGGGGTTGAGGCTGTTTTTT. This codes for CASSDSTGLRLFF.